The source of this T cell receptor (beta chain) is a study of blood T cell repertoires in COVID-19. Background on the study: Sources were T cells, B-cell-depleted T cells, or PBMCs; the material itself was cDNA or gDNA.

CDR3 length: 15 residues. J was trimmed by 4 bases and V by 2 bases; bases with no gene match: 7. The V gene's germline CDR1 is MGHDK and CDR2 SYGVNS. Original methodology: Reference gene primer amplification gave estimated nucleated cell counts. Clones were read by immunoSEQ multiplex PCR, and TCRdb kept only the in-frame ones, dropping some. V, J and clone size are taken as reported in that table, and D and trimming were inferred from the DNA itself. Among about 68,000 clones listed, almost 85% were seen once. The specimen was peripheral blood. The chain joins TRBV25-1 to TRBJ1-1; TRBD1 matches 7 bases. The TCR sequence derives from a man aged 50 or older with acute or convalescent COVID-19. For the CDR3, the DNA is TGTGCCAGCAGTGAAGCAGGGGGAGAGGGCACTGAAGCTTTCTTT. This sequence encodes CASSEAGGEGTEAFF.